This entry lists 13 T cell receptor beta chains sequenced from one sample in a study of T cells in Graves' hyperthyroidism and ophthalmopathy. There were TCR beta CDR3 regions amplified from RNA transcripts. The HTBI primer set drove a first-round RT-PCR of the TCR CDR3. Each CDR3 protein gets one entry after TCRdb re-called the multiplex PCR reads with MiXCR. Among roughly 500,000 distinct CDR3 sequences listed, over 11% were seen once. Sequencing was done on a sample of blood. The receptors shown here come from a woman in her 30s with Graves' hyperthyroidism that later progressed to Graves' ophthalmopathy.

This chain joins TRBV20-1 and TRBJ1-4; 8 nucleotides align to TRBD1. The CDR3 contains 13 residues. With 3 bases clipped from V and 7 bases from J, the junction kept 4 bases outside the gene matches. Looked up from germline, CDR1 is DFQATT and CDR2 is SNEGSKA (reference sequence). CDR3 protein: CSASRTGSEKLFF. In DNA form, the CDR3 reads TGCAGTGCTAGCCGGACAGGGAGTGAAAAACTGTTTTTT.

Ten or more counts support this clonotype. The V and J genes are TRBV27 and TRBJ2-5; no reliable D call. The CDR3 consists of 15 residues. Germline CDR1 is MNHEY and CDR2 is SMNVEV (reference sequence). Trimming removed 2 bases from V and 1 base from J, with 11 bases in between. The CDR3 nucleotides read TGTGCCAGCAGTTTACAAGGATTCTCCCAAGAGACCCAGTACTTC. Its protein product is CASSLQGFSQETQYF.

Concerning this clonotype itself: A much larger clone lies one base from this, so it may be a read error. The V call is TRBV20-1, the J call TRBJ1-1; 11 bases map to TRBD1. CDR3 length equals 14 residues. Germline CDR1 and CDR2: DFQATT and SNEGSKA (reference sequence). This chain's CDR3 is CSAGQGAENTVAFF. The CDR3 nucleotides read TGCAGTGCTGGACAGGGGGCTGAGAACACTGTAGCTTTCTTT.

With respect to this clonotype: A read error is possible here, since a much larger clone lies one base away. This chain links TRBV5-5 with TRBJ2-5; D is possibly TRBD1 or TRBD2 (6 bases each). CDR1 and CDR2 from the germline V gene are SGHKS and YYEKEE (reference sequence). Trimming pared 6 bases from V and 4 bases from J, leaving 22 bases between. The length of the CDR3 is 16 residues. CDR3 in DNA: TGTGCCAGCACCCCGAGGGGGGATGAGTGGGCAGAGACCCAGTACTTC. This codes for CASTPRGDEWAETQYF.

V is TRBV28 and J is TRBJ2-1; maybe TRBD2 (6 bases). Germline loops: CDR1 MDHEN, CDR2 SYDVKM. This CDR3 has 15 residues. V lost 0 bases to trimming and J lost 5 bases, with 11 bases between them. The CDR3 coding sequence is TGTGCCAGCAGTTTATGGTCTAGCGCTGACAATGAGCAGTTCTTC. Its protein is CASSLWSSADNEQFF.

This clonotype was seen repeatedly, ten times or more. The chain links TRBV19 to TRBJ2-1; 8 bases fit TRBD2. CDR3 size: 16 residues. Germline lookup yields CDR1 LNHDA and CDR2 SQIVND (reference sequence). V trimming: 5 bases; J trimming: 5 bases; junction bases outside the gene matches: 11. CDR3 coding DNA: TGTGCCAGTAGTTTCATCCGGCTAGCGGGTAACAATGAGCAGTTCTTC. Translated, it gives CASSFIRLAGNNEQFF.

This clonotype was seen repeatedly, ten times or more. The V call is TRBV12-3 or TRBV12-4, the J call TRBJ1-2, with TRBD1 matching 9 bases. The junction had 11 bases not matched to a gene; V was cut back by 4 bases and J by 5 bases. The length of the CDR3 is 16 residues. The CDR3 region is CASSSLSGTGKYGYTF. The CDR3, as DNA: TGTGCCAGCAGTTCCCTGTCCGGGACAGGGAAGTATGGCTACACCTTC.

The chain employs TRBV7-2 and TRBJ1-3; no reliable D call. Germline V gives CDR1 SGHTA, CDR2 FQGNSA. Trimming took 3 bases from V and 4 from J, leaving 10 bases between them. The CDR3 consists of 14 residues. This CDR3 reads CASSLSPPGNTIYF. Here the CDR3 DNA reads TGTGCCAGCAGCTTGTCACCTCCCGGAAACACCATATATTTT.

This clonotype was picked up many times. This chain joins TRBV5-1 and TRBJ2-5; the D gene is possibly TRBD2 (6 bases). CDR1 and CDR2 (germline): SGHRS, YFSETQ. Trimming shortened V by 5 bases and J by 5 bases, and 13 bases separated the two germline ends. This CDR3 comprises 13 residues. CDR3 protein: CASSGRELETQYF. In DNA form, the CDR3 reads TGCGCCAGCAGTGGTCGGGAGTTGGAGACCCAGTACTTC.

This clonotype has a count of ten or more. V usage is TRBV27 and J usage is TRBJ2-1; 11 nucleotides line up with TRBD1. The J segment lost 8 bases and the V segment lost 6 bases, leaving 9 bases of the junction unmatched. This CDR3 spans 15 amino acids. CDR1 MNHEY and CDR2 SMNVEV come from the germline V gene (reference sequence). CDR3 sequence (DNA): TGTGCCAGCAGGGCCGGACAGGGGGCCCTGGATGAGCAGTTCTTC. This codes for CASRAGQGALDEQFF.

There are a few counts of this clonotype. The rearrangement joins TRBV15 to TRBJ1-4; D uncertain. The CDR3 totals 14 residues. Trimming took off 0 bases at V and 8 bases at J, with 10 bases between the two ends. Germline V gives CDR1 LNHNV, CDR2 YYDKDF (reference sequence). Written as DNA, the CDR3 is TGTGCCACCAGCAGAGACCGCAACCAGGAAAAACTGTTTTTT. Translating it yields CATSRDRNQEKLFF.

This clonotype was counted at least ten times. The chain carries TRBV12-3 or TRBV12-4 and TRBJ2-1; the D gene is possibly TRBD2 (6 bases). CDR3 size: 12 residues. V shed 5 bases and J shed 9 bases, with 11 bases lying between them. The CDR3 DNA is TGTGCCAGCAGTCCTAGCGTTGGTGAGCAGTTCTTC. Translating gives CASSPSVGEQFF.

The table lists this clonotype with many counts. The chain uses TRBV12-3 or TRBV12-4 and TRBJ2-3; 13 nucleotides line up with TRBD2. After removal of 2 bases from V and 3 bases from J, the junction contained 5 bases not matched to a gene. The CDR3 totals 17 residues. CDR3 sequence reads: CASSLRTSGRMTDTQYF. The CDR3 bases are TGTGCCAGCAGTTTAAGGACTAGCGGGAGAATGACAGATACGCAGTATTTT.